This T cell receptor beta chain was found in a study of T-cell memory formation after mild COVID-19. Across the whole study: Largely donor-specific sequence clusters came from two donors.

Per germline, CDR1 MGHRA and CDR2 YSYEKL. The CDR3 has 15 amino acids. Trimming took 3 bases from V and 0 from J, leaving 11 bases between them. The TCR alpha and TCR beta cDNA libraries, bearing sample barcodes and UMIs, were generated by 5'RACE using constant-segment primers. TCRdb called the 5' RACE reads again in MiXCR, with one record for every CDR3 protein. The sample lists about 290,000 distinct CDR3 sequences; roughly 15% were seen once. On this clonotype: Antigen unknown.

Study-wide findings and caveats: CD4+ clones that contracted lay mainly in CM and EM; CD8+ ones lay in EMRA. Contracting clones from day 15 to 85 had balanced CD4/CD8; later expanders favoured CD4+.

This TCR was recovered from a young man who had mild COVID-19 (a few samples of this study predate the infection). Cell type and time point are not known. The rearrangement joins TRBV4-1 to TRBJ1-1; D ambiguous. The sample was PBMCs or a T cell subset sorted from them (not recorded which). Here the CDR3 reads CASSQGWGLNTEAFF. The CDR3 DNA sequence: TGCGCCAGCAGCCAGGGTTGGGGATTGAACACTGAAGCTTTCTTT.